The rows below give T cell receptor beta chains drawn from one sample of a study of beta chain features in type 1 diabetes. The method was immunoSEQ multiplex PCR; TCRdb's version includes in-frame clones alone and lacks a portion of them. The sample has under 950,000 clones; roughly a sixth are singletons. Sequenced: naive CD4+ T cells from blood. Every receptor here comes from a woman between 18 and 29 years old in good health. Both conserved end residues are part of each CDR3. Each record gives: CDR3 DNA, CDR3 protein, clone size, D gene, CDR3 length, J gene, V gene. The D gene is left open where the match is weak. Clone size is shown for a subset of rows, as once, few, many or a class of expanded clone.

CDR3nt: TGCGCCAGCAGCTTGGATAGCAATCAGCCCCAGCATTTT; CDR3aa: CASSLDSNQPQHF; abundance: few; d_gene: -; len: 13; j_gene: TRBJ1-5; v_gene: TRBV5-1
CDR3nt: TGTGCCAGCAGCTCCGGGAGCTCCTCCTACAATGAGCAGTTCTTC; CDR3aa: CASSSGSSSYNEQFF; abundance: once; d_gene: -; len: 15; j_gene: TRBJ2-1; v_gene: TRBV7-6
CDR3nt: TGTGCCAGCAGCTTAAGGTCGGGAGGGAGGGGTTTGTACCAAGAGACCCAGTACTTC; CDR3aa: CASSLRSGGRGLYQETQYF; abundance: -; d_gene: TRBD2; len: 19; j_gene: TRBJ2-5; v_gene: TRBV7-2
CDR3nt: TGCGCCAGCAGTGTAGCGGGAGGGCCCAACGAGCAGTACTTC; CDR3aa: CASSVAGGPNEQYF; abundance: -; d_gene: TRBD2; len: 14; j_gene: TRBJ2-7; v_gene: TRBV10-2
CDR3nt: TGTGCCAGCAGCTTACGACTAGTCGGGGAGACCCAGTACTTC; CDR3aa: CASSLRLVGETQYF; abundance: -; d_gene: -; len: 14; j_gene: TRBJ2-5; v_gene: TRBV13
CDR3nt: TGTGCCAGCAGTTTAGTAACGGCGCCGGCGGTTACCTACGAGCAGTACTTC; CDR3aa: CASSLVTAPAVTYEQYF; abundance: few; d_gene: -; len: 17; j_gene: TRBJ2-7; v_gene: TRBV28
CDR3nt: TGTGCCAGCAGTTTATGGGCGGGAGTCAAGGAGCAGTACTTC; CDR3aa: CASSLWAGVKEQYF; abundance: -; d_gene: TRBD2; len: 14; j_gene: TRBJ2-7; v_gene: TRBV28
CDR3nt: TGTGCCACCAGCAGAGCGGGGAATCAGCCCCAGCATTTT; CDR3aa: CATSRAGNQPQHF; abundance: -; d_gene: -; len: 13; j_gene: TRBJ1-5; v_gene: TRBV15
CDR3nt: TGTGCCAGCAGTTTTTCATCGGCATTCTATGGCTACACCTTC; CDR3aa: CASSFSSAFYGYTF; abundance: few; d_gene: -; len: 14; j_gene: TRBJ1-2; v_gene: TRBV27
CDR3nt: TGTGCCAGCCTCTCCCCAGGGAGGGCCTACAATGAGCAGTTCTTC; CDR3aa: CASLSPGRAYNEQFF; abundance: few; d_gene: TRBD2; len: 15; j_gene: TRBJ2-1; v_gene: TRBV28
CDR3nt: TGTGCCATCACTATTTACACCGGGGGGCGGCAAGAGACCCAGTACTTC; CDR3aa: CAITIYTGGRQETQYF; abundance: -; d_gene: -; len: 16; j_gene: TRBJ2-5; v_gene: TRBV10-3
CDR3nt: TGTGCCAGCAGCATCGGGACAGACAATGAGCAGTTCTTC; CDR3aa: CASSIGTDNEQFF; abundance: -; d_gene: TRBD1; len: 13; j_gene: TRBJ2-1; v_gene: TRBV11-3